The 9 T cell receptor beta chains given below trace back to one sample, sequenced in a study of T cell responses to AZD1222 COVID-19 vaccine (dated by TCRdb to about 2021). The protocol used for the library was the immunoSEQ multiplex PCR assay. TCRdb stores this immuneACCESS table with in-frame sequences only. Part of the clones is absent; in the studies checked, under half of the shortfall reflects unresolved V genes, and no reason is known for the rest. Here the sample has over 95,000 clones; around 88% occur a single time. The top ten hold approximately 6.9% of the sample. The time point tag for this specimen amounts to: about 28 days (+/-7) after the second vaccine dose. The material was peripheral blood, obtained 28 days after the second AZD1222 dose. These TCRs come from an adult who received the AZD1222 COVID-19 vaccine.

The genes are TRBV13 and TRBJ1-2; TRBD1 is a possible D gene (5 bases). Germline values: CDR1 PRHDT, CDR2 FYEKMQ (reference sequence). Trimming removed 4 bases from V and 0 bases from J, with 9 bases in between. The CDR3 sequence is 14 residues long. CDR3 loop: CASSSGRPNYGYTF. CDR3 bases: TGTGCCAGCAGCTCGGGACGGCCTAACTATGGCTACACCTTC.

This chain connects TRBV7-9 to TRBJ2-7; D ambiguous. Trimming took off 5 bases at V and 5 bases at J, with 10 bases between the two ends. The CDR3 has 12 residues. Looked up from germline, CDR1 is SEHNR and CDR2 is FQNEAQ (reference sequence). CDR3 DNA sequence: TGTGCCAGCAGCCTTCGGGTCGACGAGCAGTACTTC. The encoded protein is CASSLRVDEQYF.

The chain uses TRBV3-1 (or the pseudogene TRBV3-2) and TRBJ2-1, with D hard to call. Per germline, CDR1 LGHDT and CDR2 YNNKEL (reference sequence). The CDR3 is made up of 13 amino acids. The germline V and J ends were trimmed by 3 bases and 6 bases, with 9 bases remaining between them. The CDR3 sequence is CASSHRVTNEQFF. Written as DNA, the CDR3 is TGTGCCAGCAGCCATCGAGTGACCAATGAGCAGTTCTTC.

The chain combines TRBV11-3 with TRBJ2-7; no firm D call. Trimming pared 3 bases from V and 2 bases from J, leaving 11 bases between. Germline V gene data show CDR1 as SGHNT and CDR2 as YENEEA. The CDR3 loop spans 14 amino acids. The CDR3 loop reads CASSLDGQAYEQYF. CDR3 coding DNA: TGTGCCAGCAGCTTGGATGGGCAGGCCTACGAGCAGTACTTC.

The chain has TRBV6-2 or TRBV6-3 and TRBJ2-7, with 9 bases identical to TRBD2. Germline CDR1 is MNHEY and CDR2 is SVGEGT. The ends lost 6 bases at V and 3 bases at J; junction bases unmatched: 6. The CDR3 extends over 14 amino acids. CDR3 bases: TGTGCCAGCAGCTCCGGGACTAGCATCTACGAGCAGTACTTC. Its translation is CASSSGTSIYEQYF.

This chain connects TRBV19 to TRBJ1-2, with D unclear. V was trimmed by 5 bases and J by 2 bases, leaving 12 bases between them. The CDR3 totals 14 residues. Germline CDR1 LNHDA, CDR2 SQIVND (reference sequence). CDR3 nucleotide sequence: TGTGCCAGTAGTCCCAGGACGGACAACTATGGCTACACCTTC. This encodes CASSPRTDNYGYTF.

The genes are TRBV25-1 and TRBJ1-6, with D maybe TRBD1 (6 bases). V lost 3 bases and J lost 15, with 12 bases in between. Germline V gene lookup returns CDR1 MGHDK and CDR2 SYGVNS. CDR3 size: 12 residues. CDR3 bases: TGTGCCAGCAGTGACCGAATGGGACACCTCCACTTT. This gives the protein CASSDRMGHLHF.

This chain links TRBV6-1 with TRBJ1-5; D remains ambiguous. The CDR3 loop spans 13 amino acids. Germline CDR1 reads MNHNS; CDR2 reads SASEGT. With 3 bases removed from V and 3 bases from J, the gap between germline ends came to 6 bases. The CDR3 DNA reads as TGTGCCAGCAGTGATAGCTACAATCAGCCCCAGCATTTT. Protein: CASSDSYNQPQHF.

This sequence joins TRBV7-6 and TRBJ1-1; D is unclear. CDR1 SGHVS and CDR2 FNYEAQ come from the germline V gene. V lost 5 bases, J lost 7 bases, and 14 bases lay in between. This CDR3 region has 13 residues. Here the CDR3 DNA reads TGTGCCAGCAGCCAATGGGTGGGCGGTGAAGCTTTCTTT. Translation gives CASSQWVGGEAFF.